This T cell receptor beta chain stems from a study of technical replicates of blood from a few donors. The CDR3 covers 14 residues. V shed 5 bases and J 5 bases; nucleotides not matched to a gene: 7. Per germline, CDR1 LNHDA and CDR2 SQIVND (reference sequence). Clones were read by immunoSEQ multiplex PCR, and TCRdb kept only the in-frame ones, dropping some. This sample has about 70,000 clones, with 75% to 90% found just once. The V gene is TRBV19, the J gene TRBJ1-2, with TRBD1 identical over 8 bases. The sample consisted of PBMCs. The sequence came from a human donor in good health. Some clones in this sample may be carry-over from other donors' samples. The CDR3 nucleotides are TGTGCCAGTAGTTGGGGACAGGAATTTTATGGCTACACCTTC. Translation gives CASSWGQEFYGYTF. The whole variable domain, filled in from reference TRBV19 and TRBJ1-2, reads DGGITQSPKYLFRKEGQNVTLSCEQNLNHDAMYWYRQDPGQGLRLIYYSQIVNDFQKGDIAEGYSVSREKKESFPLTVTSAQKNPTAFYLCASSWGQEFYGYTFGSGTRLTVV.